This T cell receptor (beta chain) was sequenced in a study of blood T cell repertoires in COVID-19. Turning to the study itself: Samples of COVID-19 (acute and convalescent) were obtained from the United States, Italy and Spain. T cells, B-cell-depleted T cells, or PBMCs supplied cDNA or gDNA.

Authors' analysis steps: Reference gene primer amplification in the assay estimated nucleated cell counts. The table came from immunoSEQ multiplex PCR; TCRdb's copy has only in-frame clones and leaves some out. For V, J and clone size, that table is used; D and trimming come from the DNA. The repertoire has fewer than 200,000 clones, approximately 86% of them found once; the top ten carry approximately 1.4%. Trimming removed 3 bases from V and 0 bases from J, with 9 bases in between. Germline lookup yields CDR1 LGHNA and CDR2 YNFKEQ. The CDR3 has 15 residues. The receptor's source is a woman aged 50 to 60 with acute or convalescent COVID-19. The V gene is TRBV4-2, the J gene TRBJ1-3; perhaps TRBD1 as D (5 bases). The sample taken for sequencing was peripheral blood. The CDR3 protein is CASSQTRVSGNTIYF. The CDR3 DNA is TGTGCCAGCAGCCAGACCAGGGTCTCTGGAAACACCATATATTTT.